This T cell receptor (beta chain) is from a study of T cells in localized non-small cell lung cancer. As regards this clone: Its antigen is currently unknown.

Regarding the study as a whole: Within adjacent lung there appeared a median approximately 60 of the top 100 tumor clones.

Germline V gene data show CDR1 as SGHDN and CDR2 as FVKESK. This CDR3 spans 18 amino acids. V gave up 1 base and J gave up 10 bases; unmatched junction bases: 16. Sequencing used immunoSEQ multiplex PCR; TCRdb keeps in-frame clones, though not all of them. The sample contains under 30,000 clones, 75% to 90% of which appear only once. The sequence came from an older female donor with stage I lung adenocarcinoma. This chain joins TRBV14 and TRBJ2-1; 10 nucleotides align to TRBD2. The material was peripheral blood, obtained before any cancer treatment. The CDR3 here is CASSQGTFSGRPQWEQFF. CDR3 DNA: TGTGCCAGCAGCCAAGGGACCTTTAGCGGGAGGCCGCAATGGGAGCAGTTCTTC.